These 18 T cell receptor beta chains originate from one sample sequenced in a study of vaccination and CD4 T cells after COVID-19. These receptors have no known antigen. Indicated treatment: approximately nine-day PBMC culture with coronavirus spike peptide pools or control peptides (ViraFEST assay). With the Oncomine TCR Beta short-read assay, DNA from cultured CD4+ T cells was sequenced. Each CDR3 protein is one row after TCRdb ran MiXCR on the PCR reads. Counted here are about 20,000 distinct CDR3 sequences, roughly half occurring once; the ten biggest clones make up 7% to 8.5%. The sequenced sample consisted of CD4+ T cells from blood, cultured in vitro. These receptors originate from a human donor who had recovered from COVID-19.

The chain uses TRBV7-9 and TRBJ2-2; TRBD2 agrees at 12 bases. With V trimmed by 6 bases and J by 5 bases, 4 bases remained unmatched. This CDR3 spans 15 amino acids. From germline, CDR1 is SEHNR and CDR2 FQNEAQ (reference sequence). Here the CDR3 DNA reads TGTGCCAGCAGAGCTAGCGGGAGGGATACCGGGGAGCTGTTTTTT. As protein: CASRASGRDTGELFF. The full variable domain, in which reference TRBV7-9 and TRBJ2-2 provide the parts outside the CDR3, is DTGVSQNPRHKITKRGQNVTFRCDPISEHNRLYWYRQTLGQGPEFLTYFQNEAQLEKSRLLSDRFSAERPKGSFSTLEIQRTEQGDSAMYLCASRASGRDTGELFFGEGSRLTVL.

This sequence joins TRBV6-5 and TRBJ1-1; unclear D gene. The CDR3 length is 15 residues. Germline lookup yields CDR1 MNHEY and CDR2 SVGAGI. The V end was cut by 2 bases, the J end by 0 bases, with 10 bases between. Written as DNA, the CDR3 is TGTGCCAGCAGTTACATTCGGCGGGTGAACACTGAAGCTTTCTTT. Its protein is CASSYIRRVNTEAFF.

The chain carries TRBV28 and TRBJ2-3, with 14 bases fitting TRBD2. This CDR3 spans 17 amino acids. CDR1 MDHEN and CDR2 SYDVKM come from the germline V gene. V gave up 5 bases and J gave up 4 bases; unmatched junction bases: 8. CDR3 residues: CASSLTGLAGVPDTQYF. The CDR3 DNA reads TGTGCCAGCAGTCTCACGGGACTAGCGGGAGTCCCAGATACGCAGTATTTT.

The CDR3 loop reads CASSKIKDTHNSPLHF. The CDR3 DNA is TGTGCCAGCAGCAAAATAAAAGACACGCATAATTCACCCCTCCACTTT. The chain links TRBV27 to TRBJ1-6; D gene uncertain. This CDR3 has 16 amino acids. Trimming pared 6 bases from V and 5 bases from J, leaving 17 bases between. The germline V gene encodes CDR1 MNHEY and CDR2 SMNVEV (reference sequence).

The chain is built from TRBV19 and TRBJ1-1, with D perhaps TRBD1 (6 bases). This CDR3 is 15 amino acids long. The ends were cut back, 9 bases at V and 0 bases at J, with 17 bases in the middle. The germline V gene has CDR1 LNHDA and CDR2 SQIVND (reference sequence). CDR3 bases: TGTGCCAGCATAGCTTGGACAGATATGAACACTGAAGCTTTCTTT. This gives the protein CASIAWTDMNTEAFF.

This clonotype appeared a few times. J is TRBJ2-3 and V is TRBV6-2 or TRBV6-3; D not certain. Germline V lookup: CDR1 MNHEY, CDR2 SVGEGT. V dropped 0 bases and J dropped 8 bases, with 12 bases sitting between them. The CDR3 covers 14 residues. The CDR3 DNA follows: TGTGCCAGCAGTTACTCGTTGACCCGAGGTACGCAGTATTTT. It yields the protein CASSYSLTRGTQYF.

CDR3 bases: TGTGCCAGCAGCTTAACGGGGACAGGGCGAACCTACGAGCAGTACTTC. It encodes CASSLTGTGRTYEQYF. The V and J genes are TRBV7-3 and TRBJ2-7, with 9 bases that match TRBD1. The junction had 5 bases not matched to a gene; V was cut back by 0 bases and J by 2 bases. Germline V gives CDR1 SGHTA, CDR2 FQGTGA. CDR3 length: 16 residues.

V gene TRBV12-5 combines with J gene TRBJ2-7; 7 positions match TRBD2. The V gene end was trimmed by 0 bases and the J gene end by 3 bases; junction bases not matched to a gene: 8. Germline CDR1 LGHNT, CDR2 FRNRAP. The CDR3 is made up of 16 amino acids. The CDR3 DNA is TGTGCTAGTGGTTTGGTAGGGAGGGTGTACTACTACGAGCAGTACTTC. This translates into CASGLVGRVYYYEQYF.

V gene TRBV20-1 combines with J gene TRBJ1-1; 12 bases match TRBD1. The J segment lost 0 bases and the V segment lost 6 bases, leaving 11 bases of the junction unmatched. Germline V gene data show CDR1 as DFQATT and CDR2 as SNEGSKA (reference sequence). The CDR3 contains 17 residues. The CDR3 loop is CSATTPGTGGVNTEAFF. CDR3 nucleotide sequence: TGCAGTGCCACCACCCCCGGGACAGGGGGCGTGAACACTGAAGCTTTCTTT.

The chain carries TRBV30 and TRBJ1-1; 7 positions agree with TRBD1. Trimming at V came to 6 bases and at J to 9 bases, leaving 7 bases not matched to a gene. This CDR3 has 11 residues. Per germline, CDR1 GTSNPN and CDR2 SVGIG (reference sequence). CDR3 amino acids: CACAPGQKAFF. The CDR3 DNA reads TGTGCCTGCGCCCCGGGACAGAAAGCTTTCTTT.

V usage is TRBV5-1 and J usage is TRBJ1-2; no clear D gene. The CDR3 consists of 14 residues. Per germline, CDR1 SGHRS and CDR2 YFSETQ. Trimming removed 0 bases from V and 8 bases from J, with 14 bases in between. In DNA form, the CDR3 reads TGCGCCAGCAGCTTGGTTCCCGACGGTGGGGGCTACACCTTC. As protein: CASSLVPDGGGYTF. Filled out from reference TRBV5-1 and TRBJ1-2, the complete variable domain reads KAGVTQTPRYLIKTRGQQVTLSCSPISGHRSVSWYQQTPGQGLQFLFEYFSETQRNKGNFPGRFSGRQFSNSRSEMNVSTLELGDSALYLCASSLVPDGGGYTFGSGTRLTVV.

The gene calls are TRBV6-2 or TRBV6-3 and TRBJ1-6; 9 positions agree with TRBD1. Germline V gene data show CDR1 as MNHEY and CDR2 as SVGEGT. V gave up 7 bases and J gave up 10 bases; unmatched junction bases: 8. The CDR3 has 14 amino acids. In DNA, the CDR3 is TGTGCCAGCAACATGGGACAGGGAGTCTCACCCCTCCACTTT. Amino acids: CASNMGQGVSPLHF.

The chain is built from TRBV20-1 and TRBJ2-7, with TRBD1 as a possible D gene (6 bases). Germline V CDR1 and CDR2: DFQATT, SNEGSKA (reference sequence). The CDR3 runs to 12 residues. V was trimmed by 6 bases and J by 2 bases, leaving 11 bases between them. In DNA, the CDR3 is TGCAGTGCCCCACAGGGACCCTACGAGCAGTACTTC. Its translation is CSAPQGPYEQYF.

This clonotype occurred a few times. The chain carries TRBV20-1 and TRBJ1-5; D is ambiguous. This CDR3 region has 13 residues. Germline V lookup: CDR1 DFQATT, CDR2 SNEGSKA (reference sequence). Trimming cost V 4 bases and J 6 bases, with 13 bases left between them. The CDR3 bases are TGCAGTGCTACCCAAAGTCCAGGTCAGCCCCAGCATTTT. Translating it yields CSATQSPGQPQHF.

The genes are TRBV2 and TRBJ1-6, with D tentatively TRBD1 (5 bases). V was cut by 7 bases and J by 6 bases, with 22 bases left in between. The germline CDR1 and CDR2 sequences are SNHLY and FYNNEI. This CDR3 comprises 17 residues. The CDR3 DNA is TGTGCCAGCACTCCCCTGGGGGAAAGGGGAAGTAATTCACCCCTCCACTTT. Amino acids: CASTPLGERGSNSPLHF. Filled out from reference TRBV2 and TRBJ1-6, the complete variable domain reads EPEVTQTPSHQVTQMGQEVILRCVPISNHLYFYWYRQILGQKVEFLVSFYNNEISEKSEIFDDQFSVERPDGSNFTLKIRSTKLEDSAMYFCASTPLGERGSNSPLHFGNGTRLTVT.

V gene TRBV27 combines with J gene TRBJ2-1, with TRBD2 matching over 13 bases. The CDR3 runs to 15 residues. Per the germline V gene, CDR1 is MNHEY and CDR2 is SMNVEV (reference sequence). The V segment lost 4 bases and the J segment 9 bases; nucleotides outside the gene matches: 6. CDR3 sequence reads: CASSWTSGSFVEQFF. The DNA of the CDR3 is TGTGCCAGCAGTTGGACTAGCGGGAGTTTTGTTGAGCAGTTCTTC.

The chain couples TRBV11-2 to TRBJ1-1, with a tentative D call TRBD1 (5 bases). The germline V gene has CDR1 SGHAT and CDR2 FQNNGV. This CDR3 comprises 14 residues. V gave up 0 bases and J gave up 3 bases, with 8 bases separating them. CDR3 loop: CASSLDRGDTEAFF. CDR3 DNA sequence: TGTGCCAGCAGCTTAGATAGGGGTGACACTGAAGCTTTCTTT. The full variable domain, its missing parts supplied by reference TRBV11-2 and TRBJ1-1, is EAGVAQSPRYKIIEKRQSVAFWCNPISGHATLYWYQQILGQGPKLLIQFQNNGVVDDSQLPKDRFSAERLKGVDSTLKIQPAKLEDSAVYLCASSLDRGDTEAFFGQGTRLTVV.

The V call is TRBV29-1, the J call TRBJ1-3; 9 nucleotides align to TRBD1. CDR3 length: 14 amino acids. CDR1 and CDR2 from the germline V gene are SQVTM and ANQGSEA. J gave up 0 bases and V 7 bases, and 4 bases lay outside the gene matches. DNA for the CDR3: TGCAGCGCCCAGACAGGGGGCTCTGGAAACACCATATATTTT. It encodes CSAQTGGSGNTIYF.